This entry is about one T cell receptor beta chain. The antigen remains undetermined. The primer mix had 60 Vbeta and 13 Jbeta primers. The assay was immunoSEQ multiplex PCR, and TCRdb's table has in-frame clones only and misses some. The sample includes around 150,000 clones, 70% to 85% of them seen just once. This sample was included in a study of cytomegalovirus exposure and HLA in healthy donors. The study, taken as a whole, reports: Several top significant clusters appeared, in a later analysis, to be linked to common viral pathogens.

The V gene's germline CDR1 is SNHLY and CDR2 FYNNEI. The CDR3 runs 14 residues. V trimming: 3 bases; J trimming: 4 bases; junction bases outside the gene matches: 1. This sequence joins TRBV2 and TRBJ2-3, with 10 nucleotides matching TRBD1. The origin of this receptor is a man between 40 and 49 years old in good health and CMV-seropositive. Input material: PBMCs. In nucleotides, the CDR3 is TGTGCCAGCAGTGACGGGACAGGGGCAGATACGCAGTATTTT. Its protein product is CASSDGTGADTQYF.